This T cell receptor (beta chain) was recorded in a study of blood T cells in healthy people across ages. General study results and limits: Unknown CMV status may confound age-related changes in expanded clones. The recorded TCR beta diversity per million T cells decreased in a roughly linear manner with age. Considered underestimates were the diversity estimates obtained from one million T cells.

CDR3 size: 17 residues. The germline V gene encodes CDR1 LGHDT and CDR2 YNNKEL (reference sequence). The junction had 8 bases not matched to a gene; V was cut back by 3 bases and J by 4 bases. On this clonotype itself: Its antigen remains unidentified.

The second PCR ran roughly 7 to 12 cycles with a sample-barcoded 5' primer and J-beta primers. TCRdb independently ran MiXCR on the 5' RACE reads; one entry per CDR3 protein. Of 1,500,000 or so distinct CDR3 sequences in the sample, around 59% were seen once. The sequenced sample was blood. The TCR comes from a man between 18 and 35 years old in good health. V and J are TRBV3-1 and TRBJ2-1; TRBD2 matches at 11 bases. The chain's CDR3 is CASSQLTGTSGYNEQFF. CDR3 sequence (DNA): TGTGCCAGCAGCCAGCTTACCGGGACTAGCGGATACAATGAGCAGTTCTTC.